The entry that follows covers one T cell receptor (beta chain) sequence. This record belongs to a study of T-cell reconstitution after alpha-beta-depleted transplantation in children. Unique molecular identifiers were incorporated when the TCRbeta library was constructed. TCRdb reanalysed the PCR reads using MiXCR and keeps one entry per CDR3 protein. In the table there are approximately 340,000 distinct CDR3 sequences, 10% of which are singletons. CDR3 length: 15 amino acids. Germline CDR1 reads SGHVS; CDR2 reads FQNEAQ. V was cut by 5 bases and J by 4 bases, with 17 bases left in between. The sequenced sample was PBMCs from the stem cell graft donor, obtained from the stem cell graft. The chain links TRBV7-8 to TRBJ1-2; perhaps TRBD1 as D (5 bases). The clonotype comes from a human donor who donated a stem cell graft to a child with acute lymphoblastic leukemia. The CDR3 DNA follows: TGTGCCAGCAGCCCCTATTCGGGGGAAAGCTATGGCTACACCTTC. Amino acids: CASSPYSGESYGYTF. The whole variable domain, filled in from reference TRBV7-8 and TRBJ1-2, reads GAGVSQSPRYKVAKRGQDVALRCDPISGHVSLFWYQQALGQGPEFLTYFQNEAQLDKSGLPSDRFFAERPEGSVSTLKIQRTQQEDSAVYLCASSPYSGESYGYTFGSGTRLTVV.